These 14 T cell receptor beta chains were all obtained from the same sample, sequenced in a study of blood T cell repertoires in COVID-19. The data were produced by immunoSEQ multiplex PCR, yet TCRdb's version contains in-frame clones alone and is incomplete. The table includes some 140,000 clones, approximately 84% detected once. Sequenced sample: peripheral blood. The source of these receptors is a woman of 80 years or more with acute or convalescent COVID-19.

V is TRBV7-9 and J is TRBJ2-1; perhaps TRBD1 as D (5 bases). The CDR3 contains 15 residues. Germline CDR1 SEHNR, CDR2 FQNEAQ (reference sequence). V lost 2 bases and J 8 bases, leaving 16 bases between the germline ends. The CDR3 nucleotides read TGTGCCAGCAGCTTAATCAAGGGGTCTGTCTATGAGCAGTTCTTC. Translated, it gives CASSLIKGSVYEQFF.

V usage is TRBV4-3 and J usage is TRBJ2-2; D is uncertain. Per the germline V gene, CDR1 is LGHNA and CDR2 is YSLEER. Between the trimmed V and J ends, which lost 1 base and 4 bases, there was a span of 7 bases. The CDR3 totals 14 residues. The CDR3 is CASSQVTGTGELFF. The CDR3, as DNA: TGCGCCAGCAGCCAAGTCACGGGCACCGGGGAGCTGTTTTTT.

This clone was found a few times. The chain has TRBV4-1 and TRBJ1-1; D may be TRBD1 (5 bases). The ends were cut back, 6 bases at V and 3 bases at J, with 14 bases in the middle. Per the germline V gene, CDR1 is MGHRA and CDR2 is YSYEKL. The CDR3 covers 14 residues. The CDR3 nucleotides are TGCGCCAGCAGGTACAGGCCTGGGGACACTGAAGCTTTCTTT. Translating gives CASRYRPGDTEAFF.

The V and J genes are TRBV5-1 and TRBJ1-2; no firm D call. Trimming stripped 4 bases from V and 4 bases from J, with 11 bases between. Germline assignment: CDR1 SGHRS and CDR2 YFSETQ. The CDR3 sequence is 13 residues long. The CDR3 reads CASSPQEGYGYTF. CDR3 DNA: TGCGCCAGCAGCCCGCAGGAAGGCTATGGCTACACCTTC.

The rearrangement links TRBV10-3 to TRBJ2-7; 7 bases match TRBD1. Trimming took 3 bases from V and 5 from J; bases not matched to a gene: 7. The CDR3 length is 14 residues. Per the germline V gene, CDR1 is ENHRY and CDR2 is SYGVKD. This CDR3 reads CAISDRGNRDEQYF. The CDR3 DNA reads TGTGCCATCAGTGACAGGGGGAACAGGGACGAGCAGTACTTC.

This clone appeared once. The CDR3 is CATNPGTGVQETQYF. For the CDR3, the DNA is TGTGCCACCAACCCCGGGACAGGCGTTCAAGAGACCCAGTACTTC. This sequence joins TRBV18 and TRBJ2-5, with 8 positions matching TRBD1. Germline loops: CDR1 KGHSH, CDR2 LQKENI. The CDR3 loop spans 15 amino acids. V was clipped by 10 bases and J by 2 bases; unmatched bases: 12.

The chain recombines TRBV15 with TRBJ1-2, with 8 bases identical to TRBD1. The CDR3 sequence is 14 residues long. J gave up 3 bases and V 5 bases, and 5 bases lay outside the gene matches. Germline CDR1 LNHNV, CDR2 YYDKDF (reference sequence). The chain's CDR3 is CATSSEDRDYGYTF. The CDR3, as DNA: TGTGCCACCAGCTCCGAGGACAGGGACTATGGCTACACCTTC.

V gene TRBV6-5 combines with J gene TRBJ2-7, with TRBD1 matching 9 bases. The CDR3 is 15 amino acids. Trimming at V came to 4 bases and at J to 6 bases, leaving 10 bases not matched to a gene. Germline-derived CDR1 and CDR2 are MNHEY and SVGAGI. Here the CDR3 reads CASSSPGTGSGEQYF. The CDR3 region has the DNA TGTGCCAGCAGTTCCCCCGGGACAGGGTCGGGCGAGCAGTACTTC.

This chain uses TRBV5-3 with TRBJ1-2; D call uncertain. TRBV5-3 is an ORF; its function is uncertain. This CDR3 region has 17 residues. Trimming cost V 0 bases and J 0 bases, with 15 bases left between them. This chain's CDR3 is CARSLGPLVPPNYGYTF. CDR3 sequence (DNA): TGTGCCAGAAGCTTGGGGCCCCTCGTCCCCCCTAACTATGGCTACACCTTC.

The chain couples TRBV7-2 to TRBJ2-1, with 10 bases lining up with TRBD2. Germline V gene sequence: CDR1 SGHTA, CDR2 FQGNSA. The CDR3 loop spans 15 amino acids. The J segment lost 9 bases and the V segment lost 5 bases, leaving 10 bases of the junction unmatched. The CDR3 loop reads CASSAVLAGAREQFF. CDR3 coding DNA: TGTGCCAGCAGCGCTGTGCTAGCGGGGGCCCGTGAGCAGTTCTTC.

The V call is TRBV4-3, the J call TRBJ2-5, with TRBD1 identical over 7 bases. The CDR3 has 14 amino acids. The germline V gene has CDR1 LGHNA and CDR2 YSLEER. V lost 2 bases, J lost 4 bases, and 4 bases stayed unmatched. The CDR3 loop is CASSQTGVRETQYF. For the CDR3, the DNA is TGCGCCAGCAGCCAAACAGGGGTGCGAGAGACCCAGTACTTC.

This chain connects TRBV18 to TRBJ2-1, with 7 bases that match TRBD1. The germline V gene has CDR1 KGHSH and CDR2 LQKENI. The CDR3 is 15 residues long. J lost 2 bases, V lost 3 bases, and 4 bases had no gene match. In DNA form, the CDR3 reads TGTGCCAGCTCACCCGGGACAGCCCCCTACAATGAGCAGTTCTTC. This encodes CASSPGTAPYNEQFF.

This chain links TRBV3-1 (or the pseudogene TRBV3-2) with TRBJ2-5; D may be TRBD2 (5 bases). This CDR3 comprises 14 residues. CDR1 and CDR2 from the germline V gene are LGHDT and YNNKEL (reference sequence). V was trimmed by 6 bases and J by 5 bases, leaving 16 bases between them. CDR3 loop: CASSQTPEGETQYF. The CDR3 DNA reads as TGTGCCAGCAGTCAGACCCCTGAGGGTGAGACCCAGTACTTC.

The chain joins TRBV13 to TRBJ1-1, with no clear D. This CDR3 is 12 amino acids long. Deletions cut 7 bases from V and 10 bases from J, with 16 bases between. CDR1 and CDR2 from the germline V gene are PRHDT and FYEKMQ (reference sequence). The CDR3 nucleotides read TGTGCCAGCAATAAAGACTGGGAGTTAGCTTTCTTT. This encodes CASNKDWELAFF.